A selection of T cell receptor beta chains follows, all from one sample in a study of a mutant IDH1 vaccine in newly diagnosed glioma. These receptors lack a known antigen. Sequencing was performed with immunoSEQ multiplex PCR; in TCRdb, only in-frame clones are kept and a portion is missing. The data contain 20,000 to 25,000 clones, approximately 81% of them seen just once; the ten biggest clones take up approximately 3%. The sample was PBMCs, taken from a glioma patient whose treatment included an IDH1 peptide vaccine. The origin of the receptors is a man in his forties or fifties with glioma. The CDR3 runs from the conserved cysteine through the conserved F or W. The order of the fields is clone size, D gene, J gene, V gene, CDR3 DNA, CDR3 protein. A D gene is named only where the DNA matches it firmly. Not all rows give a size; the values are once, few, many and, for expanded clones, a class.

.,.,TRBJ2-4,TRBV4-1,TGCGCCAGCAGCCAGGCAGGGACAGCCAAAAACATTCAGTACTTC,CASSQAGTAKNIQYF
.,TRBD1,TRBJ1-2,TRBV14,TGTGCCAGCAGCCCGACAGGGGGGTTCTATGGCTACACCTTC,CASSPTGGFYGYTF
.,.,TRBJ1-5,TRBV7-2,TGTGCCAGCAGCTTAGGAGGATCTAGCAATCAGCCCCAGCATTTT,CASSLGGSSNQPQHF
once,TRBD1,TRBJ1-4,TRBV13,TGTGCCAGCAGCCACGGGGGGGGACAGGGGTATGAAAAACTGTTTTTT,CASSHGGGQGYEKLFF
.,TRBD2,TRBJ2-1,TRBV7-2,TGTGCCAGCAGCTCCCACCTAGCGGGAGAGTTCTTC,CASSSHLAGEFF
.,.,TRBJ2-2,TRBV27,TGTGCCAGCGAATTTAGGCAGGGTATAGGGGAGCTGTTTTTT,CASEFRQGIGELFF
.,.,TRBJ1-2,TRBV2,TGTGCCAGCAGTGACCTGGACTTCTATGGCTACACCTTC,CASSDLDFYGYTF
few,.,TRBJ1-5,TRBV7-6,TGTGCCAGCAGCTTACAGTCCGGGCTAAATCAGCCCCAGCATTTT,CASSLQSGLNQPQHF
.,.,TRBJ1-1,TRBV7-2,TGTGCCAGCAGCCCGGGCTCCTTGGCTTTCTTT,CASSPGSLAFF
.,.,TRBJ1-5,TRBV19,TGTGCCAGTAGTGGCAAGGGAAATCAGCCCCAGCATTTT,CASSGKGNQPQHF
.,.,TRBJ1-1,TRBV10-3,TGTGCCATCAGTGAGTCGCAGGGGACCAACACTGAAGCTTTCTTT,CAISESQGTNTEAFF
.,.,TRBJ2-4,TRBV5-1,TGCGCCAGCAGCTTGGAACCGGGAGTAACAAACATTCAGTACTTC,CASSLEPGVTNIQYF
.,TRBD2,TRBJ2-1,TRBV19,TGTGCCAGTAGTCTAGCGGAACGGCTCCGGGGCAATGAGCAGTTCTTC,CASSLAERLRGNEQFF
.,TRBD2,TRBJ2-1,TRBV2,TGTGCCAGCTGGGGAACTAGCGGAAAAAATGAGCAGTTCTTC,CASWGTSGKNEQFF
.,.,TRBJ2-3,TRBV27,TGTGCCAGCAGTTTAACAGCCACAGATACGCAGTATTTT,CASSLTATDTQYF